This TCR beta chain is drawn from a study of siplizumab effects on memory and regulatory T cells. Looked up from germline, CDR1 is MDHEN and CDR2 is SYDVKM. The CDR3 has 13 residues. V was shortened by 6 bases and J by 3 bases, with 9 bases between the two germline ends. Profiled with immunoSEQ multiplex PCR; TCRdb holds only in-frame clones, not every one. Altogether about 69,000 clones are present, 80% to 90% being singletons, with the ten largest covering 1.7%. The chain couples TRBV28 to TRBJ1-5, with D unresolved. The sample taken for sequencing was Tregs sorted from blood. The sequence was obtained from a human donor in good health. CDR3 region: CASRAPYNQPQHF. CDR3 DNA: TGTGCCAGCAGGGCCCCTTACAATCAGCCCCAGCATTTT.